The 17 T cell receptor beta chains below all came from one sample that was sequenced in a study of cytomegalovirus exposure and HLA in healthy donors. Use of 60 Vbeta and 13 Jbeta primers characterized the PCR. Generated by immunoSEQ multiplex PCR, the TCRdb table keeps only in-frame clones and is missing some. The sample lists some 190,000 clones; 79% were seen once. Sequencing input: PBMCs. Source of these receptors: a woman aged 18-29 years in good health and CMV-seronegative.

The chain is built from TRBV28 and TRBJ2-6; the D gene is possibly TRBD1 (6 bases). The germline V gene has CDR1 MDHEN and CDR2 SYDVKM. Trimming shortened V by 3 bases and J by 0 bases, and 9 bases separated the two germline ends. There are 16 residues in the CDR3. For the CDR3, the DNA is TGTGCCAGCAGTTTGGAAGGGGGCTCTGGGGCCAACGTCCTGACTTTC. Translating gives CASSLEGGSGANVLTF.

The V call is TRBV6-1, the J call TRBJ2-2; D might be TRBD2 (5 bases). V was cut by 8 bases and J by 1 base, with 11 bases left in between. The CDR3 has 14 amino acids. Germline V gene lookup returns CDR1 MNHNS and CDR2 SASEGT. CDR3 residues: CASPPRENTGELFF. The DNA of the CDR3 is TGTGCCAGCCCCCCCCGGGAGAACACCGGGGAGCTGTTTTTT.

This clone appeared once. The chain combines TRBV6-5 with TRBJ1-3; D unresolved. V gave up 3 bases and J gave up 0 bases, with 12 bases separating them. CDR1 MNHEY and CDR2 SVGAGI come from the germline V gene. The CDR3 totals 16 residues. CDR3 sequence (DNA): TGTGCCAGCAGTTATACCCGACATATCTCTGGAAACACCATATATTTT. Amino acids: CASSYTRHISGNTIYF.

The rearrangement uses TRBV5-1 and TRBJ2-7, with D possibly TRBD2 on 5 matching bases. The CDR3 has 15 amino acids. V lost 0 bases and J lost 1, with 11 bases in between. Germline V gives CDR1 SGHRS, CDR2 YFSETQ. The CDR3 is CASSLVAGSSYEQYF. The CDR3 DNA reads TGCGCCAGCAGCTTGGTGGCGGGTAGTTCCTACGAGCAGTACTTC.

J is TRBJ1-1 and V is TRBV2, with D perhaps matching TRBD1 (5 bases). The CDR3 is 11 residues long. Germline assignment: CDR1 SNHLY and CDR2 FYNNEI. V gave up 8 bases and J gave up 7 bases, with 11 bases separating them. The CDR3 loop is CASGGIVEAFF. Here the CDR3 DNA reads TGTGCCAGCGGGGGGATTGTTGAAGCTTTCTTT.

The chain couples TRBV6-5 to TRBJ1-1, with D possibly TRBD1 on 5 matching bases. The CDR3 is 15 residues long. Germline loops: CDR1 MNHEY, CDR2 SVGAGI. V was pared by 4 bases and J by 5 bases, with 17 bases between. CDR3 DNA: TGTGCCAGCAGTTCCCGAGGCAGGGCTGAAACTGAAGCTTTCTTT. The encoded protein is CASSSRGRAETEAFF.

This clone was found once. The chain has TRBV10-1 and TRBJ1-1, with TRBD1 identical over 9 bases. V dropped 5 bases and J dropped 8; count of bases not matched to a gene: 9. Germline-derived CDR1 and CDR2 are WNHNN and SYGVQD (reference sequence). The CDR3 loop spans 14 amino acids. The DNA for the CDR3 is TGCGCCAGCAGTCCCGACTACGGGACAGGGGAAGCTTTCTTT. It is translated as CASSPDYGTGEAFF.

V is TRBV11-2 and J is TRBJ2-1, with a tentative D call TRBD2 (6 bases). The CDR3 runs 12 residues. Germline lookup yields CDR1 SGHAT and CDR2 FQNNGV. V lost 8 bases, J lost 8 bases, and 13 bases lay in between. The CDR3, as DNA: TGTGCCAGCCTGGGGACTCTGGATGAGCAGTTCTTC. It translates to CASLGTLDEQFF.

The chain employs TRBV7-9 and TRBJ2-3, with a weak D call TRBD1 (5 bases). Germline loops: CDR1 SEHNR, CDR2 FQNEAQ (reference sequence). The CDR3 consists of 17 residues. V lost 1 base, J lost 2 bases, and 16 bases lay in between. As DNA, the CDR3 is TGTGCCAGCAGCTTAGATCTTGACAGAGGATACACAGATACGCAGTATTTT. Protein: CASSLDLDRGYTDTQYF.

The J gene is TRBJ2-7, the V gene TRBV15, with 9 bases aligning to TRBD1. The CDR3 has 16 residues. V shed 4 bases and J 2 bases; nucleotides not matched to a gene: 9. The germline V gene encodes CDR1 LNHNV and CDR2 YYDKDF (reference sequence). The CDR3 bases are TGTGCCACCAGCACCACCGGGACAGGGAAAACCTACGAGCAGTACTTC. This translates into CATSTTGTGKTYEQYF.

This chain links TRBV30 with TRBJ1-1; 10 bases map to TRBD1. Germline V gives CDR1 GTSNPN, CDR2 SVGIG (reference sequence). The CDR3 consists of 15 residues. V lost 3 bases to trimming and J lost 3 bases; unmatched junction nucleotides: 7. The CDR3: CAWRETGGTDTEAFF. CDR3 coding DNA: TGTGCCTGGAGAGAGACAGGGGGCACGGACACTGAAGCTTTCTTT.

Here the CDR3 DNA reads TGTGCCAGCAGTTCGCAGGGGCTGCGGGAAAACATTCAGTACTTC. This translates into CASSSQGLRENIQYF. The chain uses TRBV28 and TRBJ2-4; TRBD1 is a possible D gene (6 bases). The CDR3 spans 15 residues. Trimming removed 4 bases at V and 5 bases at J, with 15 bases between. The germline gives CDR1 MDHEN, CDR2 SYDVKM.

In its sample, this clone was seen a few times. The chain combines TRBV28 with TRBJ1-1; possibly TRBD1 for D (5 bases). Germline lookup yields CDR1 MDHEN and CDR2 SYDVKM. The CDR3 covers 11 residues. CDR3: CAHWGGTEAFF. Here the CDR3 DNA reads TGTGCACATTGGGGGGGGACTGAAGCTTTCTTT.

V gene TRBV5-8 combines with J gene TRBJ2-7; possible D gene TRBD2, 6 bases. V was pared by 3 bases and J by 2 bases, with 12 bases between. The CDR3 is 14 amino acids. CDR1 and CDR2 (germline): SGHTS, YDEGEE. In DNA, the CDR3 is TGTGCCAGCAGCTCCGGGACTTCAACCTACGAGCAGTACTTC. It encodes CASSSGTSTYEQYF.

The gene calls are TRBV5-6 and TRBJ2-7; D is perhaps TRBD2 (6 bases). Germline CDR1 reads SGHDT; CDR2 reads YYEEEE. The CDR3 has 16 amino acids. Trimming pared 0 bases from V and 0 bases from J, leaving 13 bases between. The CDR3 loop reads CASSLAGVFGSYEQYF. The CDR3 bases are TGTGCCAGCAGCTTGGCGGGGGTCTTCGGCTCCTACGAGCAGTACTTC.

The chain is built from TRBV28 and TRBJ1-1; D is undetermined. V lost 3 bases to trimming and J lost 1 base, with 18 bases between them. This CDR3 comprises 17 residues. Germline CDR1 MDHEN, CDR2 SYDVKM. The CDR3 region is CASSFSPGEVTNTEAFF. CDR3 DNA sequence: TGTGCCAGCAGTTTTTCTCCTGGGGAGGTGACGAACACTGAAGCTTTCTTT.

The chain has TRBV19 and TRBJ2-7, with TRBD1 identical over 8 bases. Germline V gene data show CDR1 as LNHDA and CDR2 as SQIVND (reference sequence). The CDR3 loop spans 15 amino acids. V shed 5 bases, J shed 1 base, and the junction held 7 bases outside the gene matches. This CDR3 reads CASSPGTGSSYEQYF. The CDR3 DNA sequence: TGTGCCAGTAGTCCGGGGACAGGATCGTCCTACGAGCAGTACTTC.